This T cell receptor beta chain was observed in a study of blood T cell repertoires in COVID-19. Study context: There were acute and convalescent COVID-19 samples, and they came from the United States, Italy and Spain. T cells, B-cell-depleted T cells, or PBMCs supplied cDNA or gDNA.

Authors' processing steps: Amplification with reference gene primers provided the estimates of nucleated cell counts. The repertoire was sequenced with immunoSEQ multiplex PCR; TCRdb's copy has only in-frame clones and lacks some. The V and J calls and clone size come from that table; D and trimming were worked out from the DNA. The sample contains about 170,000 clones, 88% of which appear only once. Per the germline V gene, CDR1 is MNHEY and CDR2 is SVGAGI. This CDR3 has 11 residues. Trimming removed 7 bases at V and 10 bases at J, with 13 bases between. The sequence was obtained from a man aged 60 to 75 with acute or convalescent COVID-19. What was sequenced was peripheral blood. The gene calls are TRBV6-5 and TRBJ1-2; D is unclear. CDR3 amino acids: CASTAGGFYTF. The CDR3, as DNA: TGTGCCAGCACCGCGGGAGGGTTCTACACCTTC.